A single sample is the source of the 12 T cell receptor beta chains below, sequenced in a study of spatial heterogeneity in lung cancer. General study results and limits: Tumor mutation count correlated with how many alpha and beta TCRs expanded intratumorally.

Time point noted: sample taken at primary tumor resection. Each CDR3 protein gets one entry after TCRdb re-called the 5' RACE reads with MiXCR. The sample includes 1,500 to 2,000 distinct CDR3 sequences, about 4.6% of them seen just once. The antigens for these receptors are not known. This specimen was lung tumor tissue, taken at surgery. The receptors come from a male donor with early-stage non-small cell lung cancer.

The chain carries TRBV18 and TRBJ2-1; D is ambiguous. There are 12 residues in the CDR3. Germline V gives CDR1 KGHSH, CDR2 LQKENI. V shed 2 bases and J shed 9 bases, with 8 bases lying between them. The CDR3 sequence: CASSPSGGEQFF. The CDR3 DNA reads TGTGCCAGCTCACCATCAGGCGGTGAGCAGTTCTTC.

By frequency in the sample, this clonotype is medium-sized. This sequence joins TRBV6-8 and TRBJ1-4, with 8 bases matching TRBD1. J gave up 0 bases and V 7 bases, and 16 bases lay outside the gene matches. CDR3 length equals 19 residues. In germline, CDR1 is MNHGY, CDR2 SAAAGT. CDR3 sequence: CASKSPRTGCYPTNEKLFF. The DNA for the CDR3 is TGTGCCAGCAAATCGCCCAGGACAGGGTGTTATCCAACTAATGAAAAACTGTTTTTT.

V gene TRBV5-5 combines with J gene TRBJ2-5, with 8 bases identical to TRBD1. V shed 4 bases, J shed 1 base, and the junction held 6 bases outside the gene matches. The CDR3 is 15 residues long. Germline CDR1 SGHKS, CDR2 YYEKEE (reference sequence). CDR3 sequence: CASSPDRAIQETQYF. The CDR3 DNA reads TGTGCCAGCAGCCCGGACAGGGCTATCCAAGAGACCCAGTACTTC.

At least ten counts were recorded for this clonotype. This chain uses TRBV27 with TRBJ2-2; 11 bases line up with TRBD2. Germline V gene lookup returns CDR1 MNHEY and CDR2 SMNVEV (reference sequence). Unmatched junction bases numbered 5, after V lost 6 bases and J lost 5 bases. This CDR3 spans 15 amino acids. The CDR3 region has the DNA TGTGCCAGCAGACCTGGACTAGCGGGTACCGGGGAGCTGTTTTTT. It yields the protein CASRPGLAGTGELFF.

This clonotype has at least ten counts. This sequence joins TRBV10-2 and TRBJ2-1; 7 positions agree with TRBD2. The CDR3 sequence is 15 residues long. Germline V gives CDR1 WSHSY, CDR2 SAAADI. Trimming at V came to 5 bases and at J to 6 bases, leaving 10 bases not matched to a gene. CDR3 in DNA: TGCGCCAGCAGTCTTTTCACTAGCGTCGGCAATGAGCAGTTCTTC. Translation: CASSLFTSVGNEQFF.

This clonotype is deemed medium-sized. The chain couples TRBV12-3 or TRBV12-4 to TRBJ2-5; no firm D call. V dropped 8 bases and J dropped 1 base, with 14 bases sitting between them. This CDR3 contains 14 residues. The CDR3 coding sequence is TGTGCCAGCGGCGTAAGAGGTGGCCAAGAGACCCAGTACTTC. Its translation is CASGVRGGQETQYF.

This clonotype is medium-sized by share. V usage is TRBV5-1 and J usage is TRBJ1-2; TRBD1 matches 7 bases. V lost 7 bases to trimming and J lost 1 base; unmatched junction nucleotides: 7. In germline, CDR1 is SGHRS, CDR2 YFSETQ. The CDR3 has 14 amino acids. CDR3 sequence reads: CASSRDRSNYGYTF. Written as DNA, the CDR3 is TGCGCCAGCTCACGGGACAGAAGTAACTATGGCTACACCTTC.

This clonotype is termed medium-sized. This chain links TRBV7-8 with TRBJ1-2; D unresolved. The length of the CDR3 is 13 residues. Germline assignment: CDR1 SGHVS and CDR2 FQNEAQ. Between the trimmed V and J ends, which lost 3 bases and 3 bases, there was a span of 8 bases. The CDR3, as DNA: TGTGCCAGCAGCTTCGACCTATACTATGGCTACACCTTC. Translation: CASSFDLYYGYTF. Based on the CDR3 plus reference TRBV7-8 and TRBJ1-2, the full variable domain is GAGVSQSPRYKVAKRGQDVALRCDPISGHVSLFWYQQALGQGPEFLTYFQNEAQLDKSGLPSDRFFAERPEGSVSTLKIQRTQQEDSAVYLCASSFDLYYGYTFGSGTRLTVV.

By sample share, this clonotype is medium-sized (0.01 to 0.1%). CDR3 nucleotide sequence: TGTGCTAGTGGTTCCGCCAATGAGCAGTTCTTC. This codes for CASGSANEQFF. The chain employs TRBV12-5 and TRBJ2-1; D gene unclear. V lost 4 bases to trimming and J lost 6 bases, with 4 bases between them. The CDR3 spans 11 residues. Germline CDR1 is LGHNT and CDR2 is FRNRAP.

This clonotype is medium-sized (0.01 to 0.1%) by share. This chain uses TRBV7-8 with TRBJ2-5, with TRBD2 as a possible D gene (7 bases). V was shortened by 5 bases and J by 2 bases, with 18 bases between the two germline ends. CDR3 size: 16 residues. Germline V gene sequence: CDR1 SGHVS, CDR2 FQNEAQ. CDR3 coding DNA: TGTGCCAGCAGCCCCTTAGGGGGGGCAGGTCAAGAGACCCAGTACTTC. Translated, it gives CASSPLGGAGQETQYF.

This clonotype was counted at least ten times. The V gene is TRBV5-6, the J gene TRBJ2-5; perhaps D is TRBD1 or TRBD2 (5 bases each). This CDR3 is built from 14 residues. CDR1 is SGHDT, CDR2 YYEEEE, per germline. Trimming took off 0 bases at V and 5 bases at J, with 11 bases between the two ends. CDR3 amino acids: CASSLGGGSETQYF. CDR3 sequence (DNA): TGTGCCAGCAGCTTGGGTGGGGGATCCGAGACCCAGTACTTC. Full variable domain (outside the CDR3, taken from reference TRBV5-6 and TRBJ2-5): DAGVTQSPTHLIKTRGQQVTLRCSPKSGHDTVSWYQQALGQGPQFIFQYYEEEERQRGNFPDRFSGHQFPNYSSELNVNALLLGDSALYLCASSLGGGSETQYFGPGTRLLVL.

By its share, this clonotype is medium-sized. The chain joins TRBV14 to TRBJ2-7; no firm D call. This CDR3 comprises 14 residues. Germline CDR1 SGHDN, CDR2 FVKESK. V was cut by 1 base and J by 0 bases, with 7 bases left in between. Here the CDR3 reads CASSQGGFSYEQYF. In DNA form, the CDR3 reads TGTGCCAGCAGCCAAGGAGGCTTCTCCTACGAGCAGTACTTC.